Below are 24 T cell receptor beta chains sequenced from a single sample in a study of beta chain features in type 1 diabetes (dated by TCRdb to about 2018). The method behind the library was the immunoSEQ multiplex PCR assay. The entire amount of isolated RNA was reverse transcribed using the High Capacity cDNA Reverse Transcription Kit, so the sequenced TCRB transcripts were expressed ones. TCRdb retrieved this table from immuneACCESS and kept in-frame rearrangements only. Not all clones are present; in checked studies, unresolved V genes account for under half, and no reason is known for the remainder. This sample holds about 290,000 clones; approximately 8.1% were observed only once. Roughly 0.94% of the sample goes to the ten largest clones. Sample: central memory CD4+ T cells from blood. The receptors here all came from a woman between 18 and 29 years old in good health.

This clone came up a few times. Other DNA sequences in the sample encode the same CDR3. The chain employs TRBV7-2 and TRBJ2-3; D unresolved. CDR3 size: 14 residues. Trimming removed 5 bases at V and 2 bases at J, with 11 bases between. Germline V CDR1 and CDR2: SGHTA, FQGNSA. Here the CDR3 DNA reads TGTGCCAGCAGCCCCGACGGAAACACAGATACGCAGTATTTT. It is translated as CASSPDGNTDTQYF. The variable domain in full, completed from reference TRBV7-2 and TRBJ2-3, reads GAGVSQSPSNKVTEKGKDVELRCDPISGHTALYWYRQSLGQGLEFLIYFQGNSAPDKSGLPSDRFSAERTGGSVSTLTIQRTQQEDSAVYLCASSPDGNTDTQYFGPGTRLTVL.

J is TRBJ1-3 and V is TRBV9; D might be TRBD1 (5 bases). CDR1 SGDLS and CDR2 YYNGEE come from the germline V gene. This CDR3 is 16 amino acids long. Trimming removed 4 bases from V and 0 bases from J, with 14 bases in between. The CDR3 reads CASSLRDRYSGNTIYF. The CDR3 DNA is TGTGCCAGCAGCCTCCGGGACCGGTACTCTGGAAACACCATATATTTT.

This rearrangement joins TRBV19 to TRBJ1-2; no firm D call. There are 14 residues in the CDR3. From germline, CDR1 is LNHDA and CDR2 SQIVND (reference sequence). The V and J ends lost 3 bases and 4 bases respectively, with 12 bases between them. This CDR3 is CASSIRAGGYGYTF. The CDR3 nucleotides are TGTGCCAGTAGTATTCGGGCCGGCGGCTATGGCTACACCTTC.

This clone occurred many times. The J gene is TRBJ1-1, the V gene TRBV5-1; D gene ambiguous. V lost 4 bases, J lost 10 bases, and 20 bases lay in between. The CDR3 length is 14 residues. Germline V CDR1 and CDR2: SGHRS, YFSETQ. The CDR3 coding sequence is TGCGCCAGCAGCCCAACGTCCGACGGCCCGAGAGCTTTCTTT. Translating it yields CASSPTSDGPRAFF.

This clone has only a few counts. V and J are TRBV6-6 and TRBJ1-1; D is possibly TRBD1 (5 bases). Trimming stripped 6 bases from V and 0 bases from J, with 8 bases between. The CDR3 consists of 13 residues. Per germline, CDR1 MNHNY and CDR2 SVGAGI (reference sequence). CDR3 sequence reads: CASSRGLNTEAFF. The CDR3, as DNA: TGTGCCAGCAGCCGGGGACTGAACACTGAAGCTTTCTTT.

There are a few counts of this clone. The gene calls are TRBV6-5 and TRBJ1-1; 9 nucleotides agree with TRBD1. CDR3 length: 15 amino acids. Germline CDR1 reads MNHEY; CDR2 reads SVGAGI. V was clipped by 4 bases and J by 5 bases; unmatched bases: 8. Here the CDR3 DNA reads TGTGCCAGCAGTTCTGCTACAGGGGGCAGGACTGAAGCTTTCTTT. It yields the protein CASSSATGGRTEAFF.

This clone came up once. The chain links TRBV9 to TRBJ2-5, with TRBD1 identical over 7 bases. The length of the CDR3 is 13 residues. V dropped 2 bases and J dropped 4; count of bases not matched to a gene: 2. In germline, CDR1 is SGDLS, CDR2 YYNGEE. DNA for the CDR3: TGTGCCAGCAGCGTCAGACAGGGAGAGACCCAGTACTTC. This translates into CASSVRQGETQYF.

The table lists this clone with a few counts. This chain joins TRBV6-6 and TRBJ1-5; 7 bases agree with TRBD1. The J segment lost 4 bases and the V segment lost 1 base, leaving 4 bases of the junction unmatched. Germline assignment: CDR1 MNHNY and CDR2 SVGAGI (reference sequence). The CDR3 totals 15 residues. The DNA for the CDR3 is TGTGCCAGCAGTTACTGGGACAGCTCTAATCAGCCCCAGCATTTT. Translated, it gives CASSYWDSSNQPQHF.

This clone came up a few times. The chain couples TRBV27 to TRBJ2-7; D is possibly TRBD2 (5 bases). Per germline, CDR1 MNHEY and CDR2 SMNVEV (reference sequence). The V gene lost 7 bases and the J gene lost 4 bases, with 20 bases spanning the gap. The CDR3 totals 15 residues. In nucleotides, the CDR3 is TGTGCCAGCACCCCGATTAGCGTTGTGCGGTACGAGCAGTACGTC. This codes for CASTPISVVRYEQYV.

A few counts support this clone. This chain joins TRBV6-1 and TRBJ2-4; the D is unclear. V was clipped by 1 base and J by 6 bases, with 10 bases between them. This CDR3 has 14 residues. CDR1 is MNHNS and CDR2 is SASEGT in the germline V gene. CDR3 region: CASSEVSGSNIQYF. DNA of the CDR3: TGTGCCAGCAGTGAAGTGTCTGGGTCAAACATTCAGTACTTC.

The CDR3 nucleotides are TGTGCCAGCAACACGGGACCCAGCACAGATACGCAGTATTTT. It translates to CASNTGPSTDTQYF. V usage is TRBV19 and J usage is TRBJ2-3, with D perhaps being TRBD1 or TRBD2 (5 bases each). The CDR3 totals 14 residues. Per germline, CDR1 LNHDA and CDR2 SQIVND (reference sequence). V lost 9 bases, J lost 0 bases, and 13 bases lay in between.

There are a few counts of this clone. This chain uses TRBV7-9 with TRBJ1-5; a weak D match, TRBD1 (5 bases). CDR3 size: 15 residues. Looked up from germline, CDR1 is SEHNR and CDR2 is FQNEAQ (reference sequence). V lost 7 bases and J 8 bases, leaving 21 bases between the germline ends. CDR3 region: CASNDYGTPFKPQHF. CDR3 nucleotide sequence: TGTGCCAGCAACGACTACGGGACCCCCTTTAAGCCCCAGCATTTT.

The sample holds a few counts of this clone. The chain uses TRBV5-4 and TRBJ2-5; D is ambiguous. V shed 4 bases and J shed 4 bases, with 17 bases lying between them. This CDR3 region has 15 residues. Germline V gene data show CDR1 as SGHNT and CDR2 as YYREEE (reference sequence). The CDR3 DNA is TGTGCCAGCAGCGCAATGACCGGGTCCCGAGAGACCCAGTACTTC. This translates into CASSAMTGSRETQYF. The full variable domain, in which reference TRBV5-4 and TRBJ2-5 provide the parts outside the CDR3, is ETGVTQSPTHLIKTRGQQVTLRCSSQSGHNTVSWYQQALGQGPQFIFQYYREEENGRGNFPPRFSGLQFPNYSSELNVNALELDDSALYLCASSAMTGSRETQYFGPGTRLLVL.

This clone occurred a few times. With only one base between it and a far larger clone, this is likely a read error. The V call is TRBV29-1, the J call TRBJ2-5, with D possibly being TRBD2 (6 bases). V lost 8 bases to trimming and J lost 2 bases, with 15 bases between them. The CDR3 covers 13 residues. The germline V gene has CDR1 SQVTM and CDR2 ANQGSEA. The CDR3 protein is CSTSTGGQETQYF. The DNA of the CDR3 is TGCAGCACTAGCACAGGTGGACAAGAGACCCAGTACTTC.

This sequence joins TRBV5-1 and TRBJ2-3, with 12 bases fitting TRBD2. The CDR3 is made up of 17 amino acids. The V and J ends lost 0 bases and 1 base, in that order; junction bases with no gene match: 3. CDR1 is SGHRS and CDR2 is YFSETQ in the germline V gene. As DNA, the CDR3 is TGCGCCAGCAGCTTGGTACTAGCGGGAGGTCGCACAGATACGCAGTATTTT. This translates into CASSLVLAGGRTDTQYF.

This clone was detected a few times. The V and J genes are TRBV7-2 and TRBJ1-3, with unresolved D. The ends were cut back, 5 bases at V and 9 bases at J, with 8 bases in the middle. Germline lookup yields CDR1 SGHTA and CDR2 FQGNSA. CDR3 length: 11 residues. CDR3 in amino acids: CASSTRFTIYF. The CDR3 DNA follows: TGTGCCAGCAGCACGCGGTTCACCATATATTTT.

In this sample, this clone turned up a few times. The chain is built from TRBV30 and TRBJ1-1; TRBD1 might be the D (6 bases). Trimming stripped 4 bases from V and 2 bases from J, with 11 bases between. CDR1 is GTSNPN and CDR2 is SVGIG in the germline V gene (reference sequence). The CDR3 covers 13 residues. CDR3 sequence reads: CAWINRVNTEAFF. In DNA form, the CDR3 reads TGTGCCTGGATCAACAGGGTTAACACTGAAGCTTTCTTT.

The J gene is TRBJ2-7, the V gene TRBV6-1; TRBD2 agrees at 7 bases. The CDR3 is 17 amino acids. Trimming removed 1 base from V and 2 bases from J; junction bases left unmatched: 11. Germline loops: CDR1 MNHNS, CDR2 SASEGT. Here the CDR3 reads CASSEGIWGRGAYEQYF. The CDR3 DNA is TGTGCCAGCAGTGAAGGTATTTGGGGGAGGGGAGCCTACGAGCAGTACTTC.

The rearrangement uses TRBV7-3 and TRBJ1-2; possible D gene TRBD1, 5 bases. V was trimmed by 5 bases and J by 5 bases, leaving 15 bases between them. Germline loops: CDR1 SGHTA, CDR2 FQGTGA. The CDR3 totals 14 residues. CDR3 sequence (DNA): TGTGCCAGCAGCCCCGCGTCCCAGGGATATGGCTACACCTTC. This translates into CASSPASQGYGYTF.

This clone was observed a few times. The V gene is TRBV27, the J gene TRBJ2-6, with 10 nucleotides matching TRBD2. The CDR3 is 19 residues long. Per germline, CDR1 MNHEY and CDR2 SMNVEV (reference sequence). With 5 bases clipped from V and 1 base from J, the junction kept 11 bases outside the gene matches. The CDR3 DNA reads TGTGCCAGCAGTCGGACCCAGGGTAGCGGGAGGTCTGGGGCCAACGTCCTGACTTTC. As protein: CASSRTQGSGRSGANVLTF.

This clone has a handful of counts. The rearrangement links TRBV7-3 to TRBJ2-1; 9 bases match TRBD1. The CDR3 is 15 amino acids. V shed 5 bases and J 9 bases; nucleotides not matched to a gene: 11. CDR1 and CDR2 from the germline V gene are SGHTA and FQGTGA. CDR3 sequence reads: CASSPQGQGWSEQFF. The CDR3 DNA reads TGTGCCAGCAGCCCGCAGGGACAGGGATGGAGTGAGCAGTTCTTC. Full variable domain (rest looked up from reference TRBV7-3 and TRBJ2-1): GAGVSQTPSNKVTEKGKYVELRCDPISGHTALYWYRQSLGQGPEFLIYFQGTGAADDSGLPNDRFFAVRPEGSVSTLKIQRTERGDSAVYLCASSPQGQGWSEQFFGPGTRLTVL.

This clone was detected only a few times. The chain couples TRBV14 to TRBJ2-7; 8 bases agree with TRBD2. Trimming cost V 1 base and J 3 bases; bases outside gene matches: 11. CDR1 SGHDN and CDR2 FVKESK come from the germline V gene. The CDR3 covers 17 residues. The DNA of the CDR3 is TGTGCCAGCAGCCAAGTCTCGCCGGGACTAGGCGGCTACGAGCAGTACTTC. The encoded protein is CASSQVSPGLGGYEQYF.

DNA of the CDR3: TGCGCCAGCAGCCAAGAGGTAGCGGGAGGGCGCACAGATACGCAGTATTTT. Its translation is CASSQEVAGGRTDTQYF. This sequence joins TRBV4-3 and TRBJ2-3; the match to TRBD2 covers 11 bases. V trimming: 0 bases; J trimming: 1 base; junction bases outside the gene matches: 3. This CDR3 is built from 17 residues. In germline, CDR1 is LGHNA, CDR2 YSLEER.

V and J are TRBV30 and TRBJ1-1; 9 positions agree with TRBD1. After removal of 3 bases from V and 6 bases from J, the junction contained 8 bases not matched to a gene. Germline lookup yields CDR1 GTSNPN and CDR2 SVGIG (reference sequence). There are 14 residues in the CDR3. In nucleotides, the CDR3 is TGTGCCTGGAGGGTAACAGGGGGCAAATCTGAAGCTTTCTTT. Residues: CAWRVTGGKSEAFF.